What follows are 32 T cell receptor beta chains derived from one specimen sequenced in a study of CD4 and CD8 cells across lung adenocarcinoma regions. MiXCR was run by TCRdb on the PCR reads, yielding one entry per CDR3 protein. The repertoire consists of thousands of distinct CDR3 sequences, with around two thirds occurring once and the leading ten covering 23%. The sequencing sample was made of CD4+ T cells from the center of a lung tumor. Source of these receptors: a female donor with lung adenocarcinoma. The CD4 and CD8 labels of this study may be unreliable.

This clonotype occurred a few times. V gene TRBV7-2 combines with J gene TRBJ2-5, with D hard to call. V lost 3 bases and J 4 bases, leaving 9 bases between the germline ends. CDR1 is SGHTA, CDR2 FQGNSA, per germline. The length of the CDR3 is 13 residues. The CDR3 loop reads CASSFRRLETQYF. The CDR3 nucleotides are TGTGCCAGCAGCTTTCGGCGCCTAGAGACCCAGTACTTC.

This chain connects TRBV5-4 to TRBJ2-1; the match to TRBD2 covers 7 bases. The ends lost 0 bases at V and 6 bases at J; junction bases unmatched: 6. The CDR3 is made up of 15 amino acids. Per the germline V gene, CDR1 is SGHNT and CDR2 is YYREEE (reference sequence). The CDR3 sequence: CASSLDTSVSNEQFF. CDR3 in DNA: TGTGCCAGCAGCTTGGATACTAGCGTCAGCAATGAGCAGTTCTTC.

The rearrangement joins TRBV6-1 to TRBJ1-2, with D possibly TRBD1 on 5 matching bases. The CDR3 covers 13 residues. Deletions cut 0 bases from V and 5 bases from J, with 7 bases between. Germline V gives CDR1 MNHNS, CDR2 SASEGT. The CDR3 sequence: CASSEAGEYGYTF. The CDR3 DNA sequence: TGTGCCAGCAGTGAAGCAGGGGAATATGGCTACACCTTC.

The V and J genes are TRBV6-2 or TRBV6-3 and TRBJ1-5; D remains ambiguous. This CDR3 comprises 14 residues. V was clipped by 0 bases and J by 4 bases, with 7 bases between them. The V gene's germline CDR1 is MNHEY and CDR2 SVGEGT. The CDR3 protein is CASSYSIPNQPQHF. CDR3 in DNA: TGTGCCAGCAGTTACTCGATCCCAAATCAGCCCCAGCATTTT.

The gene calls are TRBV7-6 and TRBJ2-5, with D possibly being TRBD2 (5 bases). CDR3 length: 13 residues. In germline, CDR1 is SGHVS, CDR2 FNYEAQ. Trimming took off 0 bases at V and 5 bases at J, with 7 bases between the two ends. CDR3 protein: CASSLASEETQYF. The DNA of the CDR3 is TGTGCCAGCAGCTTAGCTAGCGAGGAGACCCAGTACTTC.

This clonotype was detected only once. The genes are TRBV7-6 and TRBJ2-2; D possibly uses TRBD1 or TRBD2 (5 bases each). Germline CDR1 reads SGHVS; CDR2 reads FNYEAQ. The V and J ends lost 0 bases and 5 bases respectively, with 13 bases between them. This CDR3 is 16 amino acids long. CDR3 region: CASSLALGTGTGELFF. CDR3 sequence (DNA): TGTGCCAGCAGCTTAGCGCTAGGGACGGGAACCGGGGAGCTGTTTTTT.

Details on this clonotype: The CDR3 carries no conserved terminal phenylalanine or tryptophan, so it likely arises from a read error. It is unclear where the CDR3 begins or ends on the DNA, so no DNA is shown, and the CDR3 is as TCRdb lists it. The chain couples TRBV6-1 to TRBJ2-5; the tabulated D call, TRBD2, remains unverified against the DNA. Germline lookup yields CDR1 MNHNS and CDR2 SASEGT. The CDR3 numbers 8 amino acids, ends counted. The CDR3 sequence is CASSRLAG.

The chain employs TRBV7-2 and TRBJ2-1; a weak D match, TRBD2 (7 bases). This CDR3 spans 22 amino acids. CDR1 is SGHTA, CDR2 FQGNSA, per germline. V was pared by 3 bases and J by 4 bases, with 34 bases between. CDR3 sequence (DNA): TGTGCCAGCAGCTTGGTGTTGGGGGCGGGGGTTTTGTCTTCGGGGGGATACAATGAGCAGTTCTTC. Its protein is CASSLVLGAGVLSSGGYNEQFF. The whole variable domain, filled in from reference TRBV7-2 and TRBJ2-1, reads GAGVSQSPSNKVTEKGKDVELRCDPISGHTALYWYRQSLGQGLEFLIYFQGNSAPDKSGLPSDRFSAERTGGSVSTLTIQRTQQEDSAVYLCASSLVLGAGVLSSGGYNEQFFGPGTRLTVL.

On this clonotype itself: A read error may be the cause here, since a much bigger clone is one base away. The chain combines TRBV7-2 with TRBJ2-1; no clear D. The DNA end favors TRBJ2-5, so the J call may be wrong. This CDR3 spans 12 amino acids. Germline CDR1 is SGHTA and CDR2 is FQGNSA. The CDR3 DNA reads TGTGCCAGCAGCTTAGTTAAAGGGACCCAGTACTTC. Protein sequence: CASSLVKGTQYF.

Turning to this clonotype: Relative to the germline gene, one junction end is altered; a read error may explain this. The V and J genes are TRBV6-1 and TRBJ2-4, with 9 bases fitting TRBD2. This CDR3 comprises 15 residues. Germline CDR1 reads MNHNS; CDR2 reads SASEGT. The CDR3 DNA follows: TGTGGCAGCGGAATGCGGGGGGGAGCCAAAAATACTCAGTACTTC. Its translation: CGSGMRGGAKNTQYF.

The V and J genes are TRBV11-2 and TRBJ2-5, with 8 nucleotides matching TRBD2. Germline V gene lookup returns CDR1 SGHAT and CDR2 FQNNGV. The CDR3 consists of 14 residues. J was trimmed by 4 bases and V by 5 bases; bases with no gene match: 6. The CDR3: CASSVSGGGETQYF. For the CDR3, the DNA is TGTGCCAGCAGCGTAAGCGGGGGCGGAGAGACCCAGTACTTC.

This clonotype has only a few counts. The chain is built from TRBV9 and TRBJ2-1; 10 nucleotides line up with TRBD2. Germline V CDR1 and CDR2: SGDLS, YYNGEE. Losses at the gene ends were 4 bases for V and 4 bases for J; bases not matched to a gene: 8. The CDR3 totals 16 residues. The CDR3 DNA sequence: TGTGCCAGCAGCCCTAGGACTAGCGGTTCTTACAATGAGCAGTTCTTC. Protein product: CASSPRTSGSYNEQFF.

This clonotype was detected a few times. The J gene is TRBJ2-1, the V gene TRBV4-1; TRBD2 might be the D (5 bases). The CDR3 loop spans 16 amino acids. Germline V gives CDR1 MGHRA, CDR2 YSYEKL. Trimming shortened V by 1 base and J by 4 bases, and 14 bases separated the two germline ends. The CDR3: CASSQGLADFYNEQFF. The CDR3 nucleotides are TGCGCCAGCAGCCAAGGCCTAGCTGATTTTTACAATGAGCAGTTCTTC.

The rearrangement uses TRBV6-1 and TRBJ2-5; 10 bases are a match to TRBD1. The J call may be wrong; the DNA end is better matched by TRBJ2-7. The CDR3 runs 17 residues. Germline loops: CDR1 MNHNS, CDR2 SASEGT. The DNA of the CDR3 is TGTGCCAGCAGTGACTACCTGGGACAGGGGATAGCCTACGAGCAGTACTTC. Amino acids: CASSDYLGQGIAYEQYF.

The gene calls are TRBV6-1 and TRBJ1-1, with TRBD1 as a possible D gene (6 bases). Germline CDR1 reads MNHNS; CDR2 reads SASEGT. The V end was cut by 6 bases, the J end by 0 bases, with 17 bases between. The length of the CDR3 is 16 residues. The CDR3 coding sequence is TGTGCCAGCAGACCCCAGGGGTGGCAATTGAACACTGAAGCTTTCTTT. Amino acids: CASRPQGWQLNTEAFF.

This clonotype was picked up a small number of times. V gene TRBV7-2 combines with J gene TRBJ2-1; D is possibly TRBD2 (6 bases). V was clipped by 7 bases and J by 7 bases, with 11 bases between them. The CDR3 is 12 amino acids. CDR1 SGHTA and CDR2 FQGNSA come from the germline V gene. Here the CDR3 DNA reads TGTGCCAGCACCTTCGGAGGGAATGAGCAGTTCTTC. As protein: CASTFGGNEQFF.

The chain couples TRBV6-1 to TRBJ2-5; D is tentatively TRBD1 or TRBD2 (6 bases each). The J call is in doubt because the DNA end fits TRBJ2-7 better. The CDR3 spans 14 residues. CDR1 and CDR2 (germline): MNHNS, SASEGT. This CDR3 reads CVTAQGGKAYEQYF. The CDR3 nucleotides read TGTGTTACAGCCCAAGGGGGGAAGGCCTACGAGCAGTACTTC.

This clonotype is termed medium-sized (0.01 to 0.1%). The rearrangement links TRBV12-3 or TRBV12-4 to TRBJ2-2, with 8 bases fitting TRBD2. Germline trimming cut 2 bases from V and 5 bases from J; bases unmatched to any gene: 1. CDR3 length: 14 residues. The CDR3 region has the DNA TGTGCCAGCAGTTTAACGGGAGGGACCGGGGAGCTGTTTTTT. The encoded protein is CASSLTGGTGELFF.

V usage is TRBV6-5 and J usage is TRBJ2-1; a weak D match, TRBD1 (6 bases). TRBJ2-5 matches the DNA end more closely, so the J call is doubtful. CDR1 and CDR2 from the germline V gene are MNHEY and SVGAGI. CDR3 size: 17 residues. The CDR3 spells CASSSTRGSFSRETQYF. The CDR3 DNA sequence: TGTGCCAGCAGTTCGACAAGGGGGAGTTTTTCCCGAGAGACCCAGTACTTC.

In its sample, this clonotype was seen a few times. The V and J genes are TRBV5-1 and TRBJ2-1; 14 nucleotides line up with TRBD2. The junction had 3 bases not matched to a gene; V was cut back by 4 bases and J by 0 bases. The germline CDR1 and CDR2 sequences are SGHRS and YFSETQ. The CDR3 is made up of 17 amino acids. CDR3 sequence (DNA): TGCGCCAGCAGCAGGACTAGCGGGAGGCTCTCCTACAATGAGCAGTTCTTC. As protein: CASSRTSGRLSYNEQFF.

The rearrangement joins TRBV7-9 to TRBJ2-1; tentative D call: TRBD1 (6 bases). This CDR3 has 15 residues. Trimming pared 2 bases from V and 3 bases from J, leaving 11 bases between. In germline, CDR1 is SEHNR, CDR2 FQNEAQ (reference sequence). The DNA of the CDR3 is TGTGCCAGCAGCTTACAGGGGTCTAGCTACAATGAGCAGTTCTTC. It is translated as CASSLQGSSYNEQFF.

This clonotype turned up a few times. The V call is TRBV6-1, the J call TRBJ2-1; maybe TRBD1 (5 bases). Germline V gives CDR1 MNHNS, CDR2 SASEGT. The CDR3 has 17 amino acids. V was pared by 5 bases and J by 4 bases, with 21 bases between. The CDR3 loop is CASSRPFQGSRYNEQFF. The CDR3 DNA follows: TGTGCCAGCAGTCGACCTTTTCAGGGCAGCCGGTACAATGAGCAGTTCTTC.

This clonotype came up a few times. V gene TRBV12-3 or TRBV12-4 combines with J gene TRBJ2-5; no definite D call. V was shortened by 3 bases and J by 3 bases, with 8 bases between the two germline ends. The CDR3 covers 13 residues. For the CDR3, the DNA is TGTGCCAGCAGTTTCGGCAGTAAAGAGACCCAGTACTTC. Translated: CASSFGSKETQYF.

Notes on this clonotype: An end of the junction differs from the germline gene, which may be a read error. The J gene is TRBJ2-3, the V gene TRBV25-1; D is perhaps TRBD2 (6 bases). The germline V gene has CDR1 MGHDK and CDR2 SYGVNS. The CDR3 length is 16 residues. The DNA of the CDR3 is TGTGCCAGCACCCCGGGAGCCGAAGCAGACACAGAGACGCAGTACTTT. Translated: CASTPGAEADTETQYF. The full variable domain, completed using reference TRBV25-1 and TRBJ2-3, is EADIYQTPRYLVIGTGKKITLECSQTMGHDKMYWYQQDPGMELHLIHYSYGVNSTEKGDLSSESTVSRIRTEHFPLTLESARPSHTSQYLCASTPGAEADTETQYFGPGTRLTVL.

The V gene is TRBV6-1, the J gene TRBJ2-1; D remains unclear. Germline V gene lookup returns CDR1 MNHNS and CDR2 SASEGT. V was pared by 6 bases and J by 0 bases, with 12 bases between. This CDR3 comprises 15 residues. The CDR3 nucleotides read TGTGCCAGCAGCCAGCGACGGAGCTCCTACAATGAGCAGTTCTTC. Its translation is CASSQRRSSYNEQFF.

V gene TRBV7-2 combines with J gene TRBJ2-7; D is perhaps TRBD2 (6 bases). The CDR3 covers 13 residues. Between the trimmed V and J ends, which lost 3 bases and 9 bases, there was a span of 15 bases. Germline V gene sequence: CDR1 SGHTA, CDR2 FQGNSA. The CDR3 protein is CASSFAHRELQYF. In DNA, the CDR3 is TGTGCCAGCAGCTTCGCACATCGGGAGTTGCAGTACTTC.

V usage is TRBV6-1 and J usage is TRBJ1-6, with TRBD1 identical over 7 bases. The trim removed 5 bases at V and 10 bases at J, leaving 5 bases unmatched. In germline, CDR1 is MNHNS, CDR2 SASEGT. The CDR3 loop spans 13 amino acids. DNA for the CDR3: TGTGCCAGCAGTCTAACAGGGGACTCACCCCTCCACTTT. This codes for CASSLTGDSPLHF.

This sequence joins TRBV12-3 or TRBV12-4 and TRBJ2-5, with D unclear. The assigned J gene may be wrong: the sequence end matches TRBJ2-7 better. The CDR3 is 13 residues long. CDR3 residues: CASSIGLVYEQYF. In DNA form, the CDR3 reads TGTGCCAGCAGTATAGGTCTTGTCTACGAGCAGTACTTC.

V is TRBV6-1 and J is TRBJ2-5, with 9 bases aligning to TRBD2. Germline CDR1 reads MNHNS; CDR2 reads SASEGT. The CDR3 has 14 residues. The ends lost 6 bases at V and 11 bases at J; junction bases unmatched: 13. CDR3 residues: CASREDLAGYEQYF. CDR3 in DNA: TGTGCCAGCAGGGAGGATCTAGCGGGATATGAGCAGTACTTC.

J is TRBJ2-5 and V is TRBV6-1; 11 bases align to TRBD2. V trimming: 6 bases; J trimming: 7 bases; junction bases outside the gene matches: 16. This CDR3 has 17 amino acids. Germline lookup yields CDR1 MNHNS and CDR2 SASEGT. The CDR3: CASRAYGTSGSTGTQYF. CDR3 in DNA: TGTGCCAGCAGGGCTTACGGGACTAGCGGAAGTACGGGGACCCAGTACTTC.

The V call is TRBV7-2, the J call TRBJ2-1; tentatively, D is TRBD2 (5 bases). Near its end, the DNA agrees better with TRBJ2-7, so the J call may be wrong. Germline loops: CDR1 SGHTA, CDR2 FQGNSA. The CDR3 consists of 15 residues. The CDR3 nucleotides read TGTGCCAGCAGCGACCGGGGTAGCCCCGAGGGAGAGCAGTACTTC. Its translation: CASSDRGSPEGEQYF.

The chain couples TRBV11-3 to TRBJ2-5, with 7 bases identical to TRBD2. The end of the DNA aligns better with TRBJ2-7, so the J call may be wrong. This CDR3 has 16 residues. Looked up from germline, CDR1 is SGHNT and CDR2 is YENEEA. CDR3: CASSSGRAGADGEQYF. The CDR3 nucleotides read TGTGCCAGCAGCTCGGGGCGCGCGGGAGCGGACGGCGAGCAGTACTTC.